Included here is one T cell receptor beta chain sequence, with context. Its target is not known. The data were taken from a study of OX40 agonist ivuxolimab in advanced cancers. Study information: Three patients, one with hepatocellular carcinoma and two with cutaneous melanoma, achieved partial responses. Study-level results: The mean number of expanded clones was higher in CD8+ T cells than in CD4+.

Autoimmune disease history or systemic immunosuppression disqualified patients. Samples of blood were obtained at baseline, on cycle 4 day 1, and on cycle 7 day 1. The data were produced by immunoSEQ multiplex PCR, yet TCRdb's version contains in-frame clones alone and is incomplete. The table has 50,000 to 80,000 clones, approximately 84% seen once. V was pared by 0 bases and J by 8 bases, with 7 bases of the junction left unmatched. The germline gives CDR1 MNHEY, CDR2 SVGAGI. The CDR3 loop spans 15 amino acids. The chain employs TRBV6-5 and TRBJ1-2, with 9 positions matching TRBD1. The receptor was isolated from an adult with an advanced solid tumor such as melanoma, head and neck, liver or kidney cancer. Source: CD4+ or CD8+ T cells sorted from blood, taken in a trial of the OX40 agonist ivuxolimab. CDR3 sequence: CASSYSEQGAKGYTF. In DNA form, the CDR3 reads TGTGCCAGCAGTTACTCTGAACAGGGGGCCAAAGGCTACACCTTC.